This TCR beta chain was sequenced for a study of T cells after yellow fever vaccination. Overall study findings and caveats: Although the secondary response was weaker, it peaked faster, at day 5 versus 15.

Germline V lookup: CDR1 DFQATT, CDR2 SNEGSKA (reference sequence). V lost 4 bases, J lost 1 base, and 7 bases stayed unmatched. CDR3 length: 15 amino acids. This clonotype was recorded only once. The antigen is undetermined. TCRdb reanalysed the 5' RACE reads using MiXCR and keeps one entry per CDR3 protein. In the table there are hundreds of thousands of distinct CDR3 sequences, around a sixth of which are singletons. This sequence was found in a man younger than 30 who received the YFV17D yellow fever vaccine. The V gene is TRBV20-1, the J gene TRBJ2-3; 8 positions agree with TRBD2. The material sequenced was PBMCs, taken about 5 days after the first yellow fever vaccination. CDR3 loop: CSATGASGRTDTQYF. In nucleotides, the CDR3 is TGCAGTGCTACTGGGGCTAGCGGGCGCACAGATACGCAGTATTTT.